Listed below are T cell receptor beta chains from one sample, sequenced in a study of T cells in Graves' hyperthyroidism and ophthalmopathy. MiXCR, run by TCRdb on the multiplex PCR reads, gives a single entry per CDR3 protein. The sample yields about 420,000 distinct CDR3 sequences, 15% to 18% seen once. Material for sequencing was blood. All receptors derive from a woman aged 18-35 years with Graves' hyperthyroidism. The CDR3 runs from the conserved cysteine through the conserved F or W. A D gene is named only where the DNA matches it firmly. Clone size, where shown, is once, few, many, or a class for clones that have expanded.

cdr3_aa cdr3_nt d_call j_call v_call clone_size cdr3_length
CAISDKKEGSYEQYF TGTGCCATCAGTGACAAGAAAGAAGGCTCCTACGAGCAGTACTTC . TRBJ2-7 TRBV10-3 . 15
CSARFQGVINEQFF TGCAGTGCTAGGTTTCAGGGGGTTATCAATGAGCAGTTCTTC TRBD1 TRBJ2-1 TRBV20-1 few 14
CASSLSFLGAEYGYTF TGTGCCAGCAGTTTGTCGTTCCTGGGGGCAGAGTATGGCTACACCTTC . TRBJ1-2 TRBV12-3/TRBV12-4 many 16
CASCYLQGTSGNEQFF TGTGCCAGCTGCTATCTACAGGGGACTTCTGGCAATGAGCAGTTCTTC . TRBJ2-1 TRBV27 many 16
CSAREGSRNQPQHF TGCAGTGCTAGAGAGGGCAGTCGCAATCAGCCCCAGCATTTT . TRBJ1-5 TRBV20-1 many 14
CASSIGGLGGSEQYF TGTGCCAGTAGTATTGGGGGCCTTGGGGGCTCCGAGCAGTACTTC . TRBJ2-7 TRBV19 many 15
CASSFGDPAYNEQFF TGTGCCAGCAGCTTTGGGGACCCGGCCTACAATGAGCAGTTCTTC . TRBJ2-1 TRBV7-3 many 15
CASGRGEGGYTF TGTGCCAGCGGCCGGGGGGAGGGTGGCTACACCTTC . TRBJ1-2 TRBV6-1 . 12
CASSPASLEQYF TGTGCCAGCAGCCCAGCCTCCCTCGAGCAGTACTTC . TRBJ2-7 TRBV7-9 many 12
CASRGRKGDSTDTQYF TGTGCCAGCAGAGGTCGTAAGGGGGATAGCACAGATACGCAGTATTTT . TRBJ2-3 TRBV6-1 . 16
CASSQEAGAVGADTQYF TGTGCCAGCAGCCAAGAGGCTGGTGCGGTGGGGGCAGATACGCAGTATTTT . TRBJ2-3 TRBV3-1 many 17
CASSPGQGDEQYF TGTGCCAGCAGCCCGGGACAGGGGGACGAGCAGTACTTC TRBD1 TRBJ2-7 TRBV11-3 many 13
CASSVGGAANTGELFF TGTGCCAGCAGCGTAGGGGGAGCGGCGAACACCGGGGAGCTGTTTTTT . TRBJ2-2 TRBV9 . 16
CASTSGAKETQYF TGTGCCAGCACTAGCGGGGCCAAAGAGACCCAGTACTTC TRBD2 TRBJ2-5 TRBV28 many 13
CASNSGGAQYNEQFF TGTGCCAGCAATTCAGGGGGCGCCCAATACAATGAGCAGTTCTTC TRBD1 TRBJ2-1 TRBV28 many 15
CSARDPRHNEQFF TGCAGTGCTAGAGATCCACGCCACAATGAGCAGTTCTTC . TRBJ2-1 TRBV20-1 many 13
CASSEFVEGAKNIQYF TGTGCCAGCAGTGAATTCGTCGAGGGGGCCAAAAACATTCAGTACTTC . TRBJ2-4 TRBV2 . 16
CASSAESGRSYNEQFF TGTGCCAGCAGCGCAGAGAGCGGGAGGTCCTACAATGAGCAGTTCTTC TRBD2 TRBJ2-1 TRBV5-6 many 16
CASRGDRYSGYTF TGTGCCAGCAGGGGGGACAGGTACTCTGGCTACACCTTC TRBD1 TRBJ1-2 TRBV2 . 13
CSGGSLDEQFF TGCAGTGGGGGGAGTCTCGATGAGCAGTTCTTC . TRBJ2-1 TRBV20-1 many 11
CASSYYRGGSYEQYF TGCGCCAGCAGCTATTACAGGGGGGGCTCCTACGAGCAGTACTTC . TRBJ2-7 TRBV5-1 . 15
CACKTSGGDYNEQFF TGTGCCTGCAAAACTAGCGGGGGGGACTACAATGAGCAGTTCTTC TRBD2 TRBJ2-1 TRBV6-1 many 15
CASSIVAGSDTQYF TGTGCCAGTAGTATCGTAGCGGGCTCAGATACGCAGTATTTT TRBD2 TRBJ2-3 TRBV19 many 14
CASSLLQANYGYTF TGTGCCAGCAGTTTATTACAGGCTAACTATGGCTACACCTTC . TRBJ1-2 TRBV28 many 14